This TCR beta chain derives from a study of T cells in Graves' hyperthyroidism and ophthalmopathy. Overall study findings and caveats: The majority of expanded thyroid clonotypes above 0.001 also appeared in blood.

Diagnoses were made from clinical symptoms, serum measures (thyroxine and TRAb), thyroid ultrasound and orbital computed tomography. RNA transcripts gave rise to amplified TCR beta CDR3 regions. The HTBI set primed first-round TCR CDR3 RT-PCR. TCRdb re-analysed the multiplex PCR reads in MiXCR, keeping a single row per CDR3 protein. The table shows about 640,000 distinct CDR3 sequences, with about 45% occurring only once. In this sample, this clonotype turned up many times. Its specificity is not known. This CDR3 has 14 residues. Germline values: CDR1 SGHTA, CDR2 FQGNSA. The V end was cut by 1 base, the J end by 5 bases, with 12 bases between.

The specimen was peripheral blood or thyroid tissue (not recorded which). This clonotype originated in an adult man with Graves' disease, either hyperthyroidism or ophthalmopathy (not recorded which). The chain uses TRBV7-2 and TRBJ2-7; the D gene is possibly TRBD1 (6 bases). The CDR3 loop reads CASSLVGARDEQYF. CDR3 nucleotide sequence: TGTGCCAGCAGCTTAGTGGGGGCGCGTGACGAGCAGTACTTC.